These T cell receptor beta chains were read from a single sample in a study of blood T cell repertoires in COVID-19. The table came from immunoSEQ multiplex PCR; TCRdb's copy has only in-frame clones and leaves some out. The sample contains about 83,000 clones, just over 85% of which appear only once. Sequenced material: peripheral blood. These receptors came from a woman of 80 years or more in a cohort sampled during active or convalescent COVID-19. The CDR3 runs from the conserved cysteine through the conserved F or W. A D gene is named only where the DNA matches it firmly. Expanded clones get a size class; other rows say once, few or many, or leave the size out.

NA TRBJ2-7 TRBV2 TRBD1 CASSKTGSYEQYF TGTGCCAGCAGTAAGACAGGGTCCTACGAGCAGTACTTC
NA TRBJ2-3 TRBV18 NA CASSPGLNTDTQYF TGTGCCAGCTCACCCGGACTTAACACAGATACGCAGTATTTT
NA TRBJ2-2 TRBV9 TRBD1 CASSVSTGGTGELFF TGTGCCAGCAGCGTTAGCACAGGGGGCACCGGGGAGCTGTTTTTT
NA TRBJ1-3 TRBV3-1/TRBV3-2 NA CASSQASGSGNTIYF TGTGCCAGCAGCCAAGCTTCAGGCTCTGGAAACACCATATATTTT
NA TRBJ1-1 TRBV29-1 TRBD1 CSGDRGSNSEAFF TGCAGCGGGGACAGGGGAAGTAATAGTGAAGCTTTCTTT
NA TRBJ2-7 TRBV5-4 TRBD2 CASSPLGLAGSRDEQYF TGTGCCAGCAGCCCCCTTGGACTAGCGGGTTCTCGGGACGAGCAGTACTTC
NA TRBJ1-2 TRBV28 NA CASSGGGGNYGYTF TGTGCCAGCAGTGGGGGCGGAGGCAACTATGGCTACACCTTC
NA TRBJ2-2 TRBV14 TRBD2 CASSQLSGRATGELFF TGTGCCAGCAGCCAATTGAGCGGGAGGGCCACCGGGGAGCTGTTTTTT
few TRBJ2-1 TRBV5-1 NA CASSPEGGGSGSYNEQFF TGCGCCAGCAGCCCGGAGGGGGGAGGGTCTGGCTCCTACAATGAGCAGTTCTTC
NA TRBJ2-2 TRBV7-6 TRBD1 CASSLIARDRVSGELFF TGTGCCAGCAGCTTAATTGCCCGGGACAGGGTGTCCGGGGAGCTGTTTTTT
NA TRBJ2-2 TRBV7-8 TRBD2 CASSLDREAGELFF TGTGCCAGCAGCTTAGATCGGGAGGCCGGGGAGCTGTTTTTT
NA TRBJ1-2 TRBV12-5 TRBD1 CASGLLNRDSDGYTF TGTGCTAGTGGTTTGCTCAACAGGGACAGCGATGGCTACACCTTC